Listed below are T cell receptor beta chains from one sample, sequenced in a study of shared clonotypes between healthy human individuals. Profiling relied on immunoSEQ multiplex PCR, and the TCRdb table lists in-frame clones only, not all of them. The sample consists of about 2.2 million clones, 85% to 95% of them appearing once. The sequencing input was naive CD8+ T cells from PBMCs. Every receptor here comes from a man aged 18-30 years in good health. Some clones in this sample may be carry-over from other donors' samples. Both conserved end residues are trimmed from each CDR3. Fields, in order: J gene, V gene, CDR3 protein.

TRBJ2-7,TRBV27,ASGRSGGPYEQY
TRBJ2-3,TRBV19,ASSMGASSTDTQY
TRBJ2-2,TRBV29-1,SVEETGTGGEGKTGELF
TRBJ2-7,TRBV9,ASSGPSYEQY
TRBJ2-5,TRBV9,ASSASETQY
TRBJ2-7,TRBV19,ASSMAGGYEQY
TRBJ2-1,TRBV7-9,ASSLMSGRLDEQF
TRBJ1-1,TRBV4-3,ASSQGTGWGNTEAF
TRBJ2-5,TRBV27,ASSSRSWETQY
TRBJ2-2,TRBV10-3,AIYSGTSGKRTAGELF
TRBJ2-7,TRBV5-5,ASSLPGSRSYEQY
TRBJ2-7,TRBV5-1,ASSSDGAWGEQY
TRBJ1-4,TRBV15,ATSKARVLRTNEKLF
TRBJ2-1,TRBV25-1,ASSESGDNEQF
TRBJ2-1,TRBV28,ASSTTLLIYNEQF
TRBJ2-3,TRBV9,ASSVTGGSDTQY
TRBJ1-3,TRBV7-9,ASSRRQGNENTIY
TRBJ2-3,TRBV7-8,ASSLEGLPITADTQY
TRBJ2-7,TRBV6-1,ASSEGTGSFYEQY
TRBJ2-2,TRBV6-5,ASSYSEGAYTGELF
TRBJ2-7,TRBV27,ASSQLGTYYEQY
TRBJ1-1,TRBV6-5,ASRNRGMNTEAF
TRBJ2-5,TRBV11-2,ASSLGWTNQETQY
TRBJ2-1,TRBV14,ASSPGESRRSPNEQF
TRBJ1-1,TRBV18,ASSPILGGLGEAF
TRBJ2-7,TRBV27,ASSFGGASEQY
TRBJ2-3,TRBV12-5,ASGLPRGEPSTDTQY
TRBJ2-7,TRBV6-1,ASSENWEYEQY
TRBJ1-2,TRBV19,ASSIPGIGYT
TRBJ1-3,TRBV13,ASSPGTGTGNTIY
TRBJ2-7,TRBV11-2,ASSRGLAGSGMYEQY
TRBJ2-7,TRBV19,ASSIDSGTSYYEQY
TRBJ1-2,TRBV11-2,ASSLEVAYGYT
TRBJ1-1,TRBV6-5,ASSIQVVGTEAF
TRBJ2-1,TRBV4-3,ASSPGLAVSNEQF
TRBJ2-5,TRBV7-9,ASSLPPDRSSETQY
TRBJ2-7,TRBV6-5,ASSLPGEQY
TRBJ1-1,TRBV30,AWSARGWNTEAF
TRBJ2-7,TRBV4-1,ASSQFFGYEQY
TRBJ1-4,TRBV5-5,ASSLSVLRALSEKLF
TRBJ2-1,TRBV29-1,SVRQRKGNNEQF
TRBJ2-7,TRBV28,ASSLPPTSGSYEQY
TRBJ1-5,TRBV19,ASCPVMTGVSNQPQH
TRBJ2-5,TRBV27,ASSLWPGRAETQY
TRBJ2-2,TRBV7-9,ASSLTGNLAGELF
TRBJ1-1,TRBV14,ASSQGVVNTEAF
TRBJ2-7,TRBV19,ASSIDTSGRANEQY
TRBJ2-5,TRBV15,ATSRARDRGFLKTQY
TRBJ1-3,TRBV2,ASRGQGSGNTIY
TRBJ2-1,TRBV18,ASSPGPPGYNEQF